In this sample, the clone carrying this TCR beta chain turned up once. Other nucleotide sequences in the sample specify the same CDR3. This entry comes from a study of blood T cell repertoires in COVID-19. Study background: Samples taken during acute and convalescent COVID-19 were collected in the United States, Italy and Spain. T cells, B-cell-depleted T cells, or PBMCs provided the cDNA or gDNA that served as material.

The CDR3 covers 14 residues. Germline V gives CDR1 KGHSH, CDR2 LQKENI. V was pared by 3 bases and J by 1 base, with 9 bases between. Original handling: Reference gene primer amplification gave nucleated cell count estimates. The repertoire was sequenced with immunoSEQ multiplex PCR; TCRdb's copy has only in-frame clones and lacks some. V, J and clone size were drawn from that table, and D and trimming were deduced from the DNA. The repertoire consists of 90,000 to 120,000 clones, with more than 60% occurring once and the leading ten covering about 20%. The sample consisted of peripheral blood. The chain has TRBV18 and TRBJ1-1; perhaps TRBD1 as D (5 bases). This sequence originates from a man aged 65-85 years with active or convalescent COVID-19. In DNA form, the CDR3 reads TGTGCCAGCTCACCCCAGGGAGGGAACACTGAAGCTTTCTTT. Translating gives CASSPQGGNTEAFF. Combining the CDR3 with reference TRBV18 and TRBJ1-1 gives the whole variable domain NAGVMQNPRHLVRRRGQEARLRCSPMKGHSHVYWYRQLPEEGLKFMVYLQKENIIDESGMPKERFSAEFPKEGPSILRIQQVVRGDSAAYFCASSPQGGNTEAFFGQGTRLTVV.